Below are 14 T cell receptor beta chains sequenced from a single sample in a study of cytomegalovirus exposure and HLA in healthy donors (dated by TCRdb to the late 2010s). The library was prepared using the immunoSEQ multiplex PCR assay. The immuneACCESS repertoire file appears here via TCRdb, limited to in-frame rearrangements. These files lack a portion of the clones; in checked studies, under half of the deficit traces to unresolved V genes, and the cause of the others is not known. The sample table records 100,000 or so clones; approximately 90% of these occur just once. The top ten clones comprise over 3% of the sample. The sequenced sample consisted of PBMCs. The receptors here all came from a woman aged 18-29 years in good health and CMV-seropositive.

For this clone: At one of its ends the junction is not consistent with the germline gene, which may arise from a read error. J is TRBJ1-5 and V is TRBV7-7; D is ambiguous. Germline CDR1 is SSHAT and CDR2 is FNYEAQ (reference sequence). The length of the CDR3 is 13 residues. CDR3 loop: CASSLGVNQPQHF. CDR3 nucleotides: TGTGCTAGCAGCTTAGGTGTAAATCAGCCCCAGCATTTT.

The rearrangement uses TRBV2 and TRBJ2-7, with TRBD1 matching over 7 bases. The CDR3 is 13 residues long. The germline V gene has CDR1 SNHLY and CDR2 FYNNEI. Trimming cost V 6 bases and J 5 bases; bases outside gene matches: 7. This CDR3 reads CASSRQGTHEQYF. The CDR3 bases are TGTGCCAGCAGCCGACAGGGTACCCACGAGCAGTACTTC.

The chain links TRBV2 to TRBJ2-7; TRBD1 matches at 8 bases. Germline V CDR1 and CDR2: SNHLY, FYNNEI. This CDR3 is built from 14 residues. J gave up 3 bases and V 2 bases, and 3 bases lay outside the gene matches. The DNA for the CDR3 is TGTGCCAGCAGTGAATCCACAGGGGGCTACGAGCAGTACTTC. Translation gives CASSESTGGYEQYF.

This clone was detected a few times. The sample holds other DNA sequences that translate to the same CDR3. CDR3: CASSMGQGGYEQYF. The CDR3 DNA is TGTGCCAGTAGTATGGGGCAGGGCGGCTACGAGCAGTACTTC. This chain uses TRBV19 with TRBJ2-7; tentatively, D is TRBD1 (5 bases). Trimming cost V 3 bases and J 3 bases, with 12 bases left between them. The V gene's germline CDR1 is LNHDA and CDR2 SQIVND (reference sequence). This CDR3 is 14 amino acids long.

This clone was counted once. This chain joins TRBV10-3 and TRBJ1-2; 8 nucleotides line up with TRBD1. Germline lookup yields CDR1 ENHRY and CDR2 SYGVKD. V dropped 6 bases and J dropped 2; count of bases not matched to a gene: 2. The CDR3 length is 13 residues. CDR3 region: CAISRTGNYGYTF. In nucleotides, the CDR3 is TGTGCCATCAGCAGGACAGGGAACTATGGCTACACCTTC.

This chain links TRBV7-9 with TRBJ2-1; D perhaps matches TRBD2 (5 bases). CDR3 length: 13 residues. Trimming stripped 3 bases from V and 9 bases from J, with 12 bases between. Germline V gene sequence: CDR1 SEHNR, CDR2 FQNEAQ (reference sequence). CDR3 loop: CASSLARESEQFF. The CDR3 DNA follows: TGTGCCAGCAGCTTGGCGAGGGAGAGTGAGCAGTTCTTC.

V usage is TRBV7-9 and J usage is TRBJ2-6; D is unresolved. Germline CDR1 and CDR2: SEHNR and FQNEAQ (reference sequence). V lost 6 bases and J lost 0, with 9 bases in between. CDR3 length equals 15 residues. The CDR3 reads CASSSPSSGANVLTF. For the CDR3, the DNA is TGTGCCAGCAGTTCACCTAGCTCTGGGGCCAACGTCCTGACTTTC. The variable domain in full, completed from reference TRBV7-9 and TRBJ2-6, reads DTGVSQNPRHKITKRGQNVTFRCDPISEHNRLYWYRQTLGQGPEFLTYFQNEAQLEKSRLLSDRFSAERPKGSFSTLEIQRTEQGDSAMYLCASSSPSSGANVLTFGAGSRLTVL.

The CDR3 spells CASSVPGQGDTQYF. The DNA of the CDR3 is TGTGCCAGCAGCGTCCCGGGACAGGGAGATACGCAGTATTTT. This sequence joins TRBV28 and TRBJ2-3, with 9 bases matching TRBD1. The CDR3 extends over 14 amino acids. Germline assignment: CDR1 MDHEN and CDR2 SYDVKM. V lost 6 bases to trimming and J lost 5 bases; unmatched junction nucleotides: 6.

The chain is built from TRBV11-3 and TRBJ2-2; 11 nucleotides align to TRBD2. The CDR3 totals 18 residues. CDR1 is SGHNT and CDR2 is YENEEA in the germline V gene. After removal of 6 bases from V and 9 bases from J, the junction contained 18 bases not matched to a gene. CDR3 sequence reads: CASRPGRLAGGEMRELFF. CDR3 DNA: TGTGCCAGCAGACCCGGGAGGCTAGCGGGGGGAGAAATGAGGGAGCTGTTTTTT.

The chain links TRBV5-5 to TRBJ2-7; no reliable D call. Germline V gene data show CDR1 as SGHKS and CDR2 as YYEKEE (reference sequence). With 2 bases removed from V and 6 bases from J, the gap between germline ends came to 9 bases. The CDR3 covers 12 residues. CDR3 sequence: CASSLPTGEQYF. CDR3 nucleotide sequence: TGTGCCAGCAGCTTACCCACGGGCGAGCAGTACTTC. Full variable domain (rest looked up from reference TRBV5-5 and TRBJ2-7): DAGVTQSPTHLIKTRGQQVTLRCSPISGHKSVSWYQQVLGQGPQFIFQYYEKEERGRGNFPDRFSARQFPNYSSELNVNALLLGDSALYLCASSLPTGEQYFGPGTRLTVT.

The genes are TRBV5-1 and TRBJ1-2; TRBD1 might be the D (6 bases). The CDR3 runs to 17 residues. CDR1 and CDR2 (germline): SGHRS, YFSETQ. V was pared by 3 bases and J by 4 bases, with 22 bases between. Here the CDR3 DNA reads TGCGCCAGCAGCTCCACCTCTCGTTCAACAGGGACCTATGGCTACACCTTC. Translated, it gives CASSSTSRSTGTYGYTF.

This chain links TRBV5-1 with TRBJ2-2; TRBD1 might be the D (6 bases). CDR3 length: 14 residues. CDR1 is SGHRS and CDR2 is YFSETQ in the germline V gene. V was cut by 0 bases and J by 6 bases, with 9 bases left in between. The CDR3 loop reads CASSLASGAGELFF. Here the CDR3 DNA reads TGCGCCAGCAGCTTGGCGTCAGGGGCCGGGGAGCTGTTTTTT.

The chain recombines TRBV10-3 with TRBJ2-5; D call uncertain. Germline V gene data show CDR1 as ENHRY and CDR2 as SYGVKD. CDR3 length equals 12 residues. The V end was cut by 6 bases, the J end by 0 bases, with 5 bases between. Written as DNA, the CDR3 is TGTGCCATCAGCCCCAACCAAGAGACCCAGTACTTC. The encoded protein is CAISPNQETQYF.

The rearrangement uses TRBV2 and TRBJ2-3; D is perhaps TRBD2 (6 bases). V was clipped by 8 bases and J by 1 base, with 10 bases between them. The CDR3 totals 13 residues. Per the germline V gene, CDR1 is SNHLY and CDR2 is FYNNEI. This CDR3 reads CASLTGGTDTQYF. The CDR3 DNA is TGTGCCAGCCTCACGGGGGGCACAGATACGCAGTATTTT.